This T cell receptor (beta chain) was observed in a study of T cell changes during pregnancy in multiple sclerosis. The data were produced by immunoSEQ multiplex PCR, yet TCRdb's version contains in-frame clones alone and is incomplete. The sample carries about 48,000 clones, almost 95% recorded once. CDR1 is SGDLS, CDR2 YYNGEE, per germline. Between the trimmed V and J ends, which lost 5 bases and 9 bases, there was a span of 18 bases. CDR3 length equals 14 residues. The receptor comes from a female donor in good health, enrolled as a control in a pregnancy study. The gene calls are TRBV9 and TRBJ2-1; TRBD1 is a possible D gene (5 bases). The starting material was CD4+ T cells from peripheral blood mononuclear cells, obtained in the second trimester of pregnancy. In nucleotides, the CDR3 is TGTGCCAGCAGTCCGGTCGTAGGGGCCGCTGAGCAGTTCTTC. Translated, it gives CASSPVVGAAEQFF.